This T cell receptor beta chain is drawn from a study of beta chain features in type 1 diabetes. Expressed TCRB transcripts were sequenced because the isolated RNA had all been reverse transcribed beforehand. Only in-frame clones appear in the TCRdb table, and some are missing; sequencing was by immunoSEQ multiplex PCR. The table includes 330,000 or so clones, over 9.5% detected once. Points on this clone: What it recognizes is unknown.

Study findings and constraints: All four CD4+ subsets of Type 1 diabetes patients contained TCRB CDR3s that were moderately but significantly shorter.

This CDR3 has 17 residues. The germline gives CDR1 MDHEN, CDR2 SYDVKM. V dropped 0 bases and J dropped 3 bases, with 15 bases sitting between them. Sequencing was performed on naive CD4+ T cells from blood. The chain is built from TRBV28 and TRBJ1-5; D remains ambiguous. The source of this sequence is a woman in her late teens or twenties with type 1 diabetes. The CDR3 DNA reads TGTGCCAGCAGTTTATGGAGCGTTGAGGTGACCAATCAGCCCCAGCATTTT. Residues: CASSLWSVEVTNQPQHF.